These 26 T cell receptor beta chains came from one sample sequenced in a study of blood T cell repertoires in COVID-19. Sequencing was performed with immunoSEQ multiplex PCR; in TCRdb, only in-frame clones are kept and a portion is missing. The sample has some 190,000 clones; nearly 80% are singletons. The source material was PBMCs or T cells enriched from blood (not recorded which). The receptors shown here come from a man in his fifties or sixties who had been exposed to COVID-19.

The rearrangement links TRBV10-1 to TRBJ2-2; no reliable D call. The V end lost 6 bases, the J end lost 0 bases, and 2 bases lay between the germline ends. Germline lookup yields CDR1 WNHNN and CDR2 SYGVQD (reference sequence). This CDR3 contains 12 residues. The CDR3 sequence is CASSANTGELFF. DNA of the CDR3: TGCGCCAGCAGCGCGAACACCGGGGAGCTGTTTTTT.

The chain links TRBV7-9 to TRBJ2-1; TRBD2 is a possible D gene (6 bases). With 5 bases removed from V and 0 bases from J, the gap between germline ends came to 14 bases. From germline, CDR1 is SEHNR and CDR2 FQNEAQ (reference sequence). The CDR3 covers 16 residues. The DNA of the CDR3 is TGTGCCAGCAGCGGGATTAGCGGAAGCTCCTACAATGAGCAGTTCTTC. The encoded protein is CASSGISGSSYNEQFF. Using reference TRBV7-9 and TRBJ2-1 for the parts outside the CDR3, the full variable domain is DTGVSQNPRHKITKRGQNVTFRCDPISEHNRLYWYRQTLGQGPEFLTYFQNEAQLEKSRLLSDRFSAERPKGSFSTLEIQRTEQGDSAMYLCASSGISGSSYNEQFFGPGTRLTVL.

The CDR3 protein is CASRIAGFQETQYF. In nucleotides, the CDR3 is TGTGCCAGCAGAATAGCGGGCTTCCAAGAGACCCAGTACTTC. The J gene is TRBJ2-5, the V gene TRBV2; 7 bases match TRBD2. The CDR3 has 14 amino acids. V was pared by 6 bases and J by 1 base, with 5 bases of the junction left unmatched. Germline lookup yields CDR1 SNHLY and CDR2 FYNNEI.

The chain carries TRBV29-1 and TRBJ1-1, with D perhaps TRBD1 (6 bases). Germline V lookup: CDR1 SQVTM, CDR2 ANQGSEA. V was pared by 6 bases and J by 0 bases, with 17 bases between. The CDR3 runs to 15 residues. This CDR3 is CSVMKTGIMNTEAFF. The CDR3 nucleotides read TGCAGCGTGATGAAAACAGGGATTATGAACACTGAAGCTTTCTTT.

The chain carries TRBV10-2 and TRBJ1-2; 9 positions match TRBD1. The CDR3 is 15 residues long. Trimming removed 6 bases from V and 2 bases from J; junction bases left unmatched: 7. CDR1 and CDR2 from the germline V gene are WSHSY and SAAADI. CDR3 nucleotide sequence: TGCGCCAGCAGGTCCCGGGACAGGGCCAACTATGGCTACACCTTC. This gives the protein CASRSRDRANYGYTF.

A few counts support this clone. The J gene is TRBJ2-5, the V gene TRBV3-1 (or the pseudogene TRBV3-2); 8 positions match TRBD2. Germline CDR1 reads LGHDT; CDR2 reads YNNKEL (reference sequence). The length of the CDR3 is 20 residues. The junction had 21 bases not matched to a gene; V was cut back by 4 bases and J by 2 bases. CDR3 DNA sequence: TGTGCCAGCAGCCCTTGTCCGCGGAGCGGGAGAAGGTCTGGGCAAGAGACCCAGTACTTC. It yields the protein CASSPCPRSGRRSGQETQYF.

The chain uses TRBV19 and TRBJ1-5; maybe TRBD1 (5 bases). Germline V gene data show CDR1 as LNHDA and CDR2 as SQIVND (reference sequence). The CDR3 loop spans 16 amino acids. The V end was cut by 3 bases, the J end by 0 bases, with 12 bases between. In DNA, the CDR3 is TGTGCCAGTAGTATCAGGAGGGGTTATAGCAATCAGCCCCAGCATTTT. Amino acids: CASSIRRGYSNQPQHF.

This rearrangement joins TRBV12-3 or TRBV12-4 to TRBJ1-2; TRBD1 might be the D (5 bases). V lost 7 bases, J lost 4 bases, and 13 bases lay in between. The CDR3 has 13 amino acids. CDR3 in DNA: TGTGCCAGCACCCCGACGACAGTCTATGGCTACACCTTC. It is translated as CASTPTTVYGYTF.

This chain uses TRBV5-1 with TRBJ1-1, with D perhaps matching TRBD1 (6 bases). V gave up 4 bases and J gave up 4 bases, with 14 bases separating them. CDR1 and CDR2 (germline): SGHRS, YFSETQ. The CDR3 is 14 residues long. The CDR3 here is CASSPDTGSTEAFF. The CDR3 nucleotides read TGCGCCAGCAGCCCGGACACAGGGAGCACTGAAGCTTTCTTT.

The chain recombines TRBV10-2 with TRBJ2-3, with TRBD1 identical over 7 bases. V shed 6 bases and J 3 bases; nucleotides not matched to a gene: 9. From germline, CDR1 is WSHSY and CDR2 SAAADI. The CDR3 totals 15 residues. The CDR3 is CASRIRDRPTDTQYF. The CDR3 DNA is TGCGCCAGCAGGATCAGGGACAGACCAACAGATACGCAGTATTTT.

This chain links TRBV11-2 with TRBJ2-2, with 9 bases aligning to TRBD2. With V trimmed by 5 bases and J by 3 bases, 10 bases remained unmatched. This CDR3 is built from 17 residues. CDR1 SGHAT and CDR2 FQNNGV come from the germline V gene. The DNA of the CDR3 is TGTGCCAGCAGCCGATTAGCGGGCGGGGGGGACACCGGGGAGCTGTTTTTT. Encoded protein: CASSRLAGGGDTGELFF.

The rearrangement joins TRBV29-1 to TRBJ1-3; TRBD1 matches at 9 bases. J was trimmed by 4 bases and V by 7 bases; bases with no gene match: 5. Germline V gives CDR1 SQVTM, CDR2 ANQGSEA. CDR3 length: 13 amino acids. The DNA of the CDR3 is TGCAGCGCTGGGACAGGGACAGGAAACACCATATATTTT. The encoded protein is CSAGTGTGNTIYF.

This clone occurred once. CDR3 sequence (DNA): TGTGCCAGCTCATCCTTAGCGGGAACGGGACTGGGGGAGCAGTACTTC. Protein: CASSSLAGTGLGEQYF. The gene calls are TRBV18 and TRBJ2-7; 8 bases match TRBD2. The CDR3 is 16 residues long. Unmatched junction bases numbered 16, after V lost 5 bases and J lost 7 bases. Germline V gives CDR1 KGHSH, CDR2 LQKENI.

The rearrangement uses TRBV6-5 and TRBJ1-3; D unresolved. There are 15 residues in the CDR3. V lost 0 bases to trimming and J lost 0 bases, with 6 bases between them. Germline lookup yields CDR1 MNHEY and CDR2 SVGAGI. This CDR3 is CASSYSSGSGNTIYF. DNA for the CDR3: TGTGCCAGCAGTTACTCGTCAGGCTCTGGAAACACCATATATTTT.

CDR3 DNA: TGTGCCAGCAGCTTGTCGGGGGGCGTAGGCACTGAAGCTTTCTTT. Its protein product is CASSLSGGVGTEAFF. This rearrangement joins TRBV5-5 to TRBJ1-1, with D possibly being TRBD1 (6 bases). Trimming shortened V by 1 base and J by 4 bases, and 14 bases separated the two germline ends. Germline loops: CDR1 SGHKS, CDR2 YYEKEE (reference sequence). The CDR3 consists of 15 residues.

The V and J genes are TRBV5-1 and TRBJ2-1; D is perhaps TRBD2 (6 bases). Per germline, CDR1 SGHRS and CDR2 YFSETQ. CDR3 size: 14 residues. V lost 4 bases and J lost 7, with 15 bases in between. For the CDR3, the DNA is TGCGCCAGCAGCGCAGTGGGGGGAATGAATGAGCAGTTCTTC. Its translation is CASSAVGGMNEQFF.

V gene TRBV6-5 combines with J gene TRBJ1-5; TRBD1 matches 8 bases. Losses at the gene ends were 0 bases for V and 7 bases for J; bases not matched to a gene: 2. Germline CDR1 MNHEY, CDR2 SVGAGI. CDR3 size: 14 residues. The CDR3 reads CASSYSTGVQPQHF. The CDR3 DNA follows: TGTGCCAGCAGTTACTCGACAGGGGTCCAGCCCCAGCATTTT.

This chain uses TRBV7-8 with TRBJ1-5, with a tentative D call TRBD1 (5 bases). The CDR3 loop spans 15 amino acids. Per the germline V gene, CDR1 is SGHVS and CDR2 is FQNEAQ. Deletions cut 0 bases from V and 1 base from J, with 7 bases between. CDR3 sequence: CASSLAGVSNQPQHF. The CDR3 coding sequence is TGTGCCAGCAGCTTAGCAGGGGTCAGCAATCAGCCCCAGCATTTT.

The genes are TRBV5-1 and TRBJ1-2, with D possibly matching TRBD1 (6 bases). Trimming stripped 0 bases from V and 3 bases from J, with 9 bases between. Germline V gene data show CDR1 as SGHRS and CDR2 as YFSETQ. This CDR3 is built from 14 residues. CDR3 loop: CASSLEAGDYGYTF. Here the CDR3 DNA reads TGCGCCAGCAGCTTGGAGGCAGGGGACTATGGCTACACCTTC.

This chain links TRBV7-9 with TRBJ2-7; D gene uncertain. The CDR3 is 11 amino acids. The germline gives CDR1 SEHNR, CDR2 FQNEAQ (reference sequence). V was cut by 3 bases and J by 5 bases, with 5 bases left in between. The CDR3 sequence: CASSFLDEQYF. In DNA, the CDR3 is TGTGCCAGCAGCTTCTTAGACGAGCAGTACTTC.

This clone was seen just once. J is TRBJ2-5 and V is TRBV9; D gene ambiguous. The V end lost 0 bases, the J end lost 5 bases, and 14 bases lay between the germline ends. Germline V gene lookup returns CDR1 SGDLS and CDR2 YYNGEE. The CDR3 consists of 15 residues. The CDR3 protein is CASSVETRSWETQYF. CDR3 bases: TGTGCCAGCAGCGTAGAAACGAGATCCTGGGAGACCCAGTACTTC.

The chain carries TRBV15 and TRBJ2-3; tentatively, D is TRBD1 (5 bases). Trimming took 3 bases from V and 10 from J, leaving 23 bases between them. CDR1 LNHNV and CDR2 YYDKDF come from the germline V gene (reference sequence). The CDR3 sequence is 16 residues long. This chain's CDR3 is CATSRGQGVVPLAQYF. The CDR3 DNA is TGTGCCACCAGCAGGGGGCAGGGCGTAGTCCCCTTGGCGCAGTATTTT.

J is TRBJ1-3 and V is TRBV3-1 (or the pseudogene TRBV3-2); no firm D call. Germline V gene lookup returns CDR1 LGHDT and CDR2 YNNKEL (reference sequence). The CDR3 sequence is 17 residues long. V was shortened by 4 bases and J by 0 bases, with 16 bases between the two germline ends. The CDR3 nucleotides read TGTGCCAGCAGCCCGGGAGTTACTGGCCGCTCTGGAAACACCATATATTTT. Residues: CASSPGVTGRSGNTIYF.

By proportion, this clone is medium-sized. V gene TRBV12-3 or TRBV12-4 combines with J gene TRBJ2-1; D unresolved. V was cut by 1 base and J by 8 bases, with 9 bases left in between. This CDR3 is built from 13 residues. The DNA for the CDR3 is TGTGCCAGCAGTTTAGGGCCCCCAGATGAGCAGTTCTTC. Translation gives CASSLGPPDEQFF.

This clone was recorded once. The chain recombines TRBV5-1 with TRBJ2-5, with 8 bases aligning to TRBD2. Per the germline V gene, CDR1 is SGHRS and CDR2 is YFSETQ. Trimming cost V 1 base and J 2 bases; bases outside gene matches: 13. This CDR3 is 18 amino acids long. The CDR3 nucleotides read TGCGCCAGCAGCTTGTTATTAGCGGGGACCTCAAATCAAGAGACCCAGTACTTC. Translation gives CASSLLLAGTSNQETQYF.

This clone was detected ten times or more. In nucleotides, the CDR3 is TGTGCCTGGAGTGTCGGGGGTTTAACCTTC. It codes for CAWSVGGLTF. The chain recombines TRBV30 with TRBJ1-2, with a tentative D call TRBD1 (5 bases). The V end lost 0 bases, the J end lost 14 bases, and 10 bases lay between the germline ends. Germline CDR1 GTSNPN, CDR2 SVGIG (reference sequence). CDR3 length: 10 amino acids. Combining the CDR3 with reference TRBV30 and TRBJ1-2 gives the whole variable domain SQTIHQWPATLVQPVGSPLSLECTVEGTSNPNLYWYRQAAGRGLQLLFYSVGIGQISSEVPQNLSASRPQDRQFILSSKKLLLSDSGFYLCAWSVGGLTFGSGTRLTVV.